This T cell receptor beta chain was documented in a study of blood T cell repertoires in COVID-19. Overall study: Acute-phase and convalescent COVID-19 samples originated in the United States, Italy and Spain. Nucleic acid was either cDNA or gDNA, and it came from T cells, B-cell-depleted T cells, or PBMCs.

The CDR3 is 16 amino acids. The germline gives CDR1 SGDLS, CDR2 YYNGEE. V shed 3 bases and J 6 bases; nucleotides not matched to a gene: 11. Original processing notes: Estimated nucleated cell counts came from reference gene primer amplification. TCRdb keeps only in-frame clones here, not all; method: immunoSEQ multiplex PCR. V and J calls and clone size are copied from that table; D and trimming were computed from the DNA. This sample has approximately 200,000 clones, with just over 85% found just once. The source of this sequence is a man in his late teens or twenties with active or convalescent COVID-19. The chain carries TRBV9 and TRBJ1-1; 10 bases agree with TRBD1. Sequences were obtained from peripheral blood. For the CDR3, the DNA is TGTGCCAGCAGCGAGGGACAACCGGGACAGGGGCCTGAAGCTTTCTTT. Translation gives CASSEGQPGQGPEAFF.